This TCR beta chain comes out of a study of human T cells and chemical hapten exposure (dated by TCRdb to the early 2020s). Looking at the study overall: For sensitization, 2% DPC in acetone was applied to a 2 cm by 2 cm area of upper inner arm skin. Throughout the roughly 24-week study period, patients were also given weekly therapeutic DPC doses on the scalp. Patch testing was done on the upper back using Finn chambers containing 0.01% DPC, and results were scored after 6 days according to International Contact Dermatitis Research Group standards. The libraries were sequenced as a pool, and the TCR yield per sample differed mostly because of small variations in library volumes within the pool. This study followed changes in the peripheral blood TCR repertoire in vivo during primary and secondary sensitization of alopecia patients to the hapten diphenylcyclopropenone (DPC). Blood was sampled from patients pre-sensitization (week 0) and at 2, 6 and about 24 weeks after DPC sensitization. Blood for TCR sequencing was provided by twenty-nine alopecia patients at one to four time points (pre-sensitization, 2, 6 and 24 weeks). Alopecia areata with under or over 50% scalp involvement, alopecia totalis and alopecia universalis were represented in the patient cohort, which was mostly female. Overall study results and their limits: Alopecia, a presumed autoimmune disease, was present in all patients, so the immune response of the patients might differ from that of healthy individuals. Repeated subsampling changed both the strength of the expansion versus patch-test correlation and the threshold at which that correlation became significant. DPC sensitization did not change how many TCRs were above 1 in 1000 frequency, and no evidence was found of alterations in global repertoire structure. Significantly more large CDR3 similarity clusters were formed by expanded TCRs than by pre-sensitization or healthy control sets, consistent with antigen-driven responses. Patch test score correlated positively with the number of PT1 expanded TCRs, reaching significance at thresholds 8, 16 and 32 but not at 4.

This clonotype was recorded a few times. Its antigen target is currently unknown. No much larger clone exists at a distance of one base, and base qualities are not known. Explained via the paper, the time point label denotes: pre-sensitization, week 0. The treatment or condition label here, explained by the study, means: therapeutic diphenylcyclopropenone sensitization with weekly scalp DPC. At each patch-test visit, blood was drawn before the patch test was applied. To be eligible, patients had to be aged 18 to 70, diagnosed with alopecia and judged suitable for DPC therapy, while pregnant patients were excluded. Total RNA was extracted from unfractionated whole blood that had been collected in Tempus Blood RNA tubes. Library prep was done by RACE. TCRdb records NextSeq 500 as the sequencer. During library preparation, unique molecular identifiers were attached to individual cDNA molecules so that TCRs could be counted in a quantitative, reproducible way. Both TCR alpha and TCR beta chains were sequenced from each blood RNA sample. Turning to the authors' computational methods: The median number of TCRs per sample was approximately 98,000, ranging from about 20,000 to 690,600. The Decombinator software suite was used to annotate V, J and CDR3 in the TCR reads. For PS versus PT1 abundance plots, all samples were subsampled to the same number of TCRs (28,000). TCRs were defined as expanded if absent before sensitization and observed at least eight times at the 2-week time point. TCRdb reran the public reads through fastp at Q25 and MiXCR, keeping productive beta chains. Each entry is one CDR3 protein sequence, shown with its most common DNA and genes. TCRdb's processing, not the authors' own work, is the source of the V and J calls. The sample table holds about 110,000 distinct CDR3 sequences, of which around 10% were seen once. 1.6% of the sample belongs to the ten largest clones.

This TCR was recovered from a woman in her forties or fifties with alopecia areata. Some clones in this sample may be carry-over from other donors' samples. The source was whole blood, collected in connection with sensitization to the hapten diphenylcyclopropenone (DPC).

The CDR3 region reads CASSLGTLLTDTQYF. The nucleotides are TGTGCCAGCAGCTTAGGGACCCTCCTCACAGATACGCAGTATTTT. The chain links TRBV5-4 with TRBJ2-3; the D segment may tentatively be TRBD1 or TRBD2, each giving 5 matched bases. Cut back by 2 bases and 2 bases, the V and J ends lie 12 bases apart. Via the germline V gene (reference sequence), CDR1 is SGHNT and CDR2 YYREEE. From cysteine to phenylalanine, the CDR3 is 15 amino acids long. Only the CDR3 DNA is retained, 45 bases long and in frame from the first base. The CDR3 plus the reference TRBV5-4 and TRBJ2-3 genes for the other parts give the full variable domain: ETGVTQSPTHLIKTRGQQVTLRCSSQSGHNTVSWYQQALGQGPQFIFQYYREEENGRGNFPPRFSGLQFPNYSSELNVNALELDDSALYLCASSLGTLLTDTQYFGPGTRLTVL.